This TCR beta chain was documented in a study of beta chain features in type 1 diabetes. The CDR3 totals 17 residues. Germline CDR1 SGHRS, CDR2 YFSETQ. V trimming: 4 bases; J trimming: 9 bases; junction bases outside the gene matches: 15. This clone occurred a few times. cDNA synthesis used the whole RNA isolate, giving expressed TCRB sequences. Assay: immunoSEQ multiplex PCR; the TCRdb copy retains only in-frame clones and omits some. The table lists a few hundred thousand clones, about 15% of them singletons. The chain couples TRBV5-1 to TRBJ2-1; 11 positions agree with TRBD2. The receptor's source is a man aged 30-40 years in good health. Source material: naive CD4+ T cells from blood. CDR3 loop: CASSPTFSGGASTEQFF. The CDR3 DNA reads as TGCGCCAGCAGCCCCACATTTAGCGGGGGGGCATCCACTGAGCAGTTCTTC.